What follows are 32 T cell receptor beta chains derived from one specimen sequenced in a study of T-cell reconstitution after alpha-beta-depleted transplantation in children listed by TCRdb under 2016. The treatment or condition label, as the study defines it: allogeneic hematopoietic cell transplantation with graft depleted of TCRalphabeta T cells and CD19 B cells. Preparation of the library involved PCR. TCRdb lists the instrument as Illumina HiSeq 2500. Molecular barcoding was employed in the preparation of TCR libraries, with unique molecular identifiers being used to normalize TCRbeta repertoire quantification. The public sequencing data were trimmed at Q25 with fastp and processed into clonotypes with MiXCR by TCRdb, which kept only in-frame beta chains. Rows merge per CDR3 protein into single entries with the most common DNA and genes. For this sample the table gives about a million distinct CDR3 sequences, of which about 31% were detected only once. Under 30% of the sample comes from the top ten.

This material consisted of PBMCs, mostly from graft donor cells, taken 360 days after TCRalphabeta/CD19-depleted stem cell transplant. These receptors originate from a boy under three years old who had a stem cell transplant for SCID, so the T cells may come from the graft donor.

Remarks on this clonotype: The junction departs from germline at one end; a sequencing error may be responsible. The J gene is TRBJ2-5, the V gene TRBV9, with a weak D call TRBD2 (5 bases). Germline lookup yields CDR1 SGDLS and CDR2 YYNGEE. The CDR3 loop spans 14 amino acids. CDR3 DNA: TGTGCCAGCAGCGTCCGGGGTCTCCAAGGGACCCAGTACTTC. Residues: CASSVRGLQGTQYF.

The rearrangement links TRBV6-6 to TRBJ2-7; D is ambiguous. V was shortened by 5 bases and J by 7 bases, with 12 bases between the two germline ends. This CDR3 is 12 amino acids long. Germline-derived CDR1 and CDR2 are MNHNY and SVGAGI (reference sequence). Here the CDR3 DNA reads TGTGCCAGCAGTAAGGACGGCTTTGAGCAGTACTTC. Protein product: CASSKDGFEQYF.

This clonotype has a handful of counts. The rearrangement uses TRBV19 and TRBJ2-5; 8 nucleotides align to TRBD2. The V segment lost 6 bases and the J segment 3 bases; nucleotides outside the gene matches: 12. This CDR3 has 16 amino acids. CDR1 LNHDA and CDR2 SQIVND come from the germline V gene (reference sequence). Written as DNA, the CDR3 is TGTGCCAGTAGGCGAAATAACGGGGGGGTAGAAGAGACCCAGTACTTC. Its protein product is CASRRNNGGVEETQYF.

The V and J genes are TRBV7-9 and TRBJ2-5; D remains unclear. V lost 5 bases to trimming and J lost 4 bases, with 8 bases between them. The germline gives CDR1 SEHNR, CDR2 FQNEAQ (reference sequence). The CDR3 has 12 residues. The CDR3, as DNA: TGTGCCAGCAGCGAATTTAGAGAGACCCAGTACTTC. Residues: CASSEFRETQYF.

This clonotype showed up many times. This CDR3 is CASSRGQGRSGELFF. CDR3 coding DNA: TGCGCCAGCAGCCGAGGACAGGGGAGGTCCGGGGAGCTGTTTTTT. The V call is TRBV4-3, the J call TRBJ2-2; 9 nucleotides align to TRBD1. This CDR3 contains 15 residues. V trimming: 4 bases; J trimming: 6 bases; junction bases outside the gene matches: 6. The germline CDR1 and CDR2 sequences are LGHNA and YSLEER.

The table lists this clonotype with a few counts. The chain recombines TRBV12-3 or TRBV12-4 with TRBJ2-7; D unresolved. V was shortened by 2 bases and J by 6 bases, with 5 bases between the two germline ends. This CDR3 has 11 residues. CDR3 region: CASSLYVEQYF. DNA of the CDR3: TGTGCCAGCAGTTTATACGTCGAGCAGTACTTC.

This clonotype has a count of ten or more. CDR3 protein: CASSLGGGLAKNIQYF. The CDR3 region has the DNA TGTGCCAGCAGTTTAGGAGGGGGTCTAGCCAAAAACATTCAGTACTTC. This rearrangement joins TRBV12-3 or TRBV12-4 to TRBJ2-4, with D perhaps matching TRBD1 (6 bases). V was clipped by 1 base and J by 0 bases, with 10 bases between them. The CDR3 contains 16 residues.

This chain links TRBV5-1 with TRBJ2-1; D tentatively reads TRBD1 or TRBD2 (5 bases each). Between the trimmed V and J ends, which lost 0 bases and 6 bases, there was a span of 13 bases. Per germline, CDR1 SGHRS and CDR2 YFSETQ. The CDR3 has 15 amino acids. CDR3 bases: TGCGCCAGCAGCTTGGGTTCGGGGCCTACCAATGAGCAGTTCTTC. It is translated as CASSLGSGPTNEQFF.

This clonotype was detected a few times. V usage is TRBV5-1 and J usage is TRBJ2-2; D is uncertain. CDR3 length: 13 amino acids. Between the trimmed V and J ends, which lost 6 bases and 4 bases, there was a span of 10 bases. Germline CDR1 and CDR2: SGHRS and YFSETQ. The CDR3 loop is CASTDRVTGELFF. The CDR3 DNA reads TGCGCCAGCACGGATAGGGTCACCGGGGAGCTGTTTTTT.

The V and J genes are TRBV12-3 or TRBV12-4 and TRBJ2-2; TRBD2 aligns across 12 bases. The CDR3 consists of 16 residues. V shed 7 bases, J shed 3 bases, and the junction held 6 bases outside the gene matches. The CDR3 reads CASIVGLAGHTGELFF. In DNA, the CDR3 is TGTGCCAGCATAGTTGGACTAGCGGGGCACACCGGGGAGCTGTTTTTT.

V is TRBV4-2 and J is TRBJ2-5, with D unclear. Germline V lookup: CDR1 LGHNA, CDR2 YNFKEQ. Trimming pared 0 bases from V and 4 bases from J, leaving 15 bases between. CDR3 length equals 16 residues. The CDR3 DNA reads as TGTGCCAGCAGCCAAGAAGTGCAAAGAATAGGAGAGACCCAGTACTTC. Protein: CASSQEVQRIGETQYF.

The CDR3 region is CASSFPLGQGGGGDTQYF. CDR3 DNA sequence: TGTGCCAGCAGCTTCCCCTTGGGGCAGGGAGGTGGTGGAGATACGCAGTATTTT. The genes are TRBV11-1 and TRBJ2-3; a weak D match, TRBD2 (6 bases). V was cut by 3 bases and J by 5 bases, with 24 bases left in between. The CDR3 totals 18 residues. The germline V gene encodes CDR1 SGHAT and CDR2 FQDESV (reference sequence).

The rearrangement uses TRBV7-8 and TRBJ2-5; possibly TRBD2 for D (5 bases). The CDR3 consists of 16 residues. Trimming pared 5 bases from V and 2 bases from J, leaving 18 bases between. Germline lookup yields CDR1 SGHVS and CDR2 FQNEAQ. The CDR3 loop is CASSPRPPGFQETQYF. The CDR3 DNA reads TGTGCCAGCAGCCCTCGCCCCCCGGGGTTTCAAGAGACCCAGTACTTC.

V gene TRBV20-1 combines with J gene TRBJ1-4; no clear D gene. Germline V gene lookup returns CDR1 DFQATT and CDR2 SNEGSKA (reference sequence). Trimming cost V 4 bases and J 7 bases, with 13 bases left between them. CDR3 length: 13 amino acids. CDR3 coding DNA: TGCAGTGCTACCGACGGGAACAGTGAAAAACTGTTTTTT. Amino acids: CSATDGNSEKLFF.

The J gene is TRBJ2-1, the V gene TRBV7-8; D uncertain. The germline gives CDR1 SGHVS, CDR2 FQNEAQ. V lost 5 bases, J lost 7 bases, and 9 bases lay in between. This CDR3 is built from 12 residues. In DNA form, the CDR3 reads TGTGCCAGCAGCCCGAAGTGGAATGAGCAGTTCTTC. Translating it yields CASSPKWNEQFF.

The V call is TRBV20-1, the J call TRBJ2-5, with D perhaps assigned TRBD1 or TRBD2 (5 bases each). Germline values: CDR1 DFQATT, CDR2 SNEGSKA (reference sequence). The CDR3 covers 14 residues. V gave up 3 bases and J gave up 5 bases, with 16 bases separating them. The CDR3 sequence is CSASGTNPQETQYF. The CDR3 DNA reads TGCAGTGCTAGTGGGACCAACCCACAGGAGACCCAGTACTTC.

The V call is TRBV7-9, the J call TRBJ1-1; D uncertain. Germline CDR1 reads SEHNR; CDR2 reads FQNEAQ (reference sequence). Trimming took 7 bases from V and 5 from J, leaving 17 bases between them. CDR3 length: 14 amino acids. DNA for the CDR3: TGTGCCAGCACCTACGAGCTCCCACGAACTGAAGCTTTCTTT. This translates into CASTYELPRTEAFF. Together with reference TRBV7-9 and TRBJ1-1, the CDR3 gives the full variable domain: DTGVSQNPRHKITKRGQNVTFRCDPISEHNRLYWYRQTLGQGPEFLTYFQNEAQLEKSRLLSDRFSAERPKGSFSTLEIQRTEQGDSAMYLCASTYELPRTEAFFGQGTRLTVV.

This chain's CDR3 is CASSAKTGVRYEQYF. CDR3 sequence (DNA): TGTGCCAGCAGTGCCAAGACAGGGGTGCGCTACGAGCAGTACTTC. V and J are TRBV6-1 and TRBJ2-7, with TRBD1 matching over 8 bases. Trimming at V came to 4 bases and at J to 3 bases, leaving 8 bases not matched to a gene. The CDR3 has 15 amino acids. CDR1 MNHNS and CDR2 SASEGT come from the germline V gene.

This clonotype has a handful of counts. J is TRBJ1-5 and V is TRBV20-1; D call uncertain. Deletions cut 5 bases from V and 3 bases from J, with 14 bases between. Germline V gene sequence: CDR1 DFQATT, CDR2 SNEGSKA (reference sequence). The CDR3 has 14 residues. CDR3 DNA sequence: TGCAGTGCTCCTCCGGGCCGCCCCAATCAGCCCCAGCATTTT. Amino acid sequence: CSAPPGRPNQPQHF.

The genes are TRBV19 and TRBJ2-2; 7 bases are a match to TRBD2. Looked up from germline, CDR1 is LNHDA and CDR2 is SQIVND (reference sequence). V lost 2 bases to trimming and J lost 1 base; unmatched junction nucleotides: 1. CDR3 length: 15 residues. CDR3 DNA: TGTGCCAGTAGTATAAGCGGGATGAACACCGGGGAGCTGTTTTTT. Translated, it gives CASSISGMNTGELFF.

The CDR3 here is CASSQFIQLAGIYNEQFF. Written as DNA, the CDR3 is TGTGCCAGCAGCCAGTTTATACAACTAGCGGGGATCTACAATGAGCAGTTCTTC. The V and J genes are TRBV11-2 and TRBJ2-1; the match to TRBD2 covers 10 bases. After removal of 5 bases from V and 3 bases from J, the junction contained 13 bases not matched to a gene. From germline, CDR1 is SGHAT and CDR2 FQNNGV. This CDR3 region has 18 residues.

This clonotype was seen a few times. The chain couples TRBV6-1 to TRBJ2-3, with D uncertain. The CDR3 consists of 11 residues. The ends were cut back, 10 bases at V and 6 bases at J, with 11 bases in the middle. Germline V gives CDR1 MNHNS, CDR2 SASEGT. The CDR3 protein is CATRTRDTQYF. The CDR3 DNA follows: TGTGCCACGAGGACCCGGGATACGCAGTATTTT.

The chain carries TRBV20-1 and TRBJ1-1, with D uncertain. The length of the CDR3 is 12 residues. Trimming shortened V by 0 bases and J by 7 bases, and 9 bases separated the two germline ends. Germline CDR1 DFQATT, CDR2 SNEGSKA (reference sequence). In nucleotides, the CDR3 is TGCAGTGCTAGAGATACGGGCATTGAAGCTTTCTTT. Translated, it gives CSARDTGIEAFF.

The table lists this clonotype with many counts. The chain employs TRBV12-3 or TRBV12-4 and TRBJ2-5; tentative D call: TRBD2 (6 bases). The CDR3 runs 13 residues. Trimming stripped 1 base from V and 5 bases from J, with 8 bases between. The CDR3 reads CASSLDLAETQYF. CDR3 nucleotides: TGTGCCAGCAGTTTAGACCTAGCGGAGACCCAGTACTTC.

This clonotype was counted only a few times. This sequence joins TRBV29-1 and TRBJ2-1, with D unresolved. Trimming stripped 1 base from V and 9 bases from J, with 13 bases between. This CDR3 contains 13 residues. Per the germline V gene, CDR1 is SQVTM and CDR2 is ANQGSEA. CDR3 DNA: TGCAGCGTTGAAGGGTTGGGGTCCGTTGAGCAGTTCTTC. This gives the protein CSVEGLGSVEQFF.

This chain connects TRBV20-1 to TRBJ2-5, with TRBD2 matching over 7 bases. The J segment lost 4 bases and the V segment lost 1 base, leaving 9 bases of the junction unmatched. Germline loops: CDR1 DFQATT, CDR2 SNEGSKA (reference sequence). This CDR3 region has 15 residues. The DNA for the CDR3 is TGCAGTGCTAGAGGAGAGCGGGGCTACGGAGAGACCCAGTACTTC. The encoded protein is CSARGERGYGETQYF.

Only a few counts were recorded for this clonotype. The V call is TRBV4-1, the J call TRBJ2-5; D may be TRBD2 (5 bases). This CDR3 has 16 residues. The germline gives CDR1 MGHRA, CDR2 YSYEKL. V was pared by 0 bases and J by 1 base, with 12 bases between. CDR3 protein: CASSQDRRPGQETQYF. The CDR3 DNA reads as TGCGCCAGCAGCCAAGATCGGAGGCCGGGCCAAGAGACCCAGTACTTC.

This clonotype was recorded a few times. The genes are TRBV7-8 and TRBJ1-2; a possible D gene is TRBD1 (6 bases). Germline V CDR1 and CDR2: SGHVS, FQNEAQ. This CDR3 region has 16 residues. Trimming pared 4 bases from V and 0 bases from J, leaving 15 bases between. The CDR3 sequence is CASSSRDTFSNYGYTF. In DNA, the CDR3 is TGTGCCAGCAGCTCCCGGGACACCTTTTCTAACTATGGCTACACCTTC.

This clonotype was seen more than once but under ten times. The chain carries TRBV10-3 and TRBJ1-1; weak D call: TRBD1 (5 bases). Germline V gives CDR1 ENHRY, CDR2 SYGVKD. The CDR3 length is 16 residues. Between the trimmed V and J ends, which lost 5 bases and 0 bases, there was a span of 16 bases. CDR3 amino acids: CAISSVDSLMNTEAFF. CDR3 nucleotide sequence: TGTGCCATCAGTAGCGTCGACAGCCTGATGAACACTGAAGCTTTCTTT.

The gene calls are TRBV5-1 and TRBJ2-1, with TRBD1 as a possible D gene (6 bases). Germline loops: CDR1 SGHRS, CDR2 YFSETQ. The V end lost 0 bases, the J end lost 12 bases, and 13 bases lay between the germline ends. The CDR3 is 13 residues long. In nucleotides, the CDR3 is TGCGCCAGCAGCTTGGGAGGACAAGGGGGGCAGTTCTTC. Its translation: CASSLGGQGGQFF.

This clonotype was counted a few times. The chain recombines TRBV11-2 with TRBJ2-2, with TRBD2 matching 11 bases. Germline trimming cut 5 bases from V and 2 bases from J; bases unmatched to any gene: 16. Per germline, CDR1 SGHAT and CDR2 FQNNGV. The CDR3 runs to 20 residues. CDR3 DNA: TGTGCCAGCAGCCTACTGGGTGTAGCGGGGGGGCCGTATAACACCGGGGAGCTGTTTTTT. This translates into CASSLLGVAGGPYNTGELFF.

The CDR3 coding sequence is TGTGCCAGCAGCCCCTGGTGGGCAGGGGGCCTCAACTATGGCTACACCTTC. Amino acid sequence: CASSPWWAGGLNYGYTF. V gene TRBV27 combines with J gene TRBJ1-2; 8 nucleotides align to TRBD1. V lost 6 bases and J lost 2; bases outside the gene matches: 14. Germline V lookup: CDR1 MNHEY, CDR2 SMNVEV (reference sequence). CDR3 size: 17 residues.